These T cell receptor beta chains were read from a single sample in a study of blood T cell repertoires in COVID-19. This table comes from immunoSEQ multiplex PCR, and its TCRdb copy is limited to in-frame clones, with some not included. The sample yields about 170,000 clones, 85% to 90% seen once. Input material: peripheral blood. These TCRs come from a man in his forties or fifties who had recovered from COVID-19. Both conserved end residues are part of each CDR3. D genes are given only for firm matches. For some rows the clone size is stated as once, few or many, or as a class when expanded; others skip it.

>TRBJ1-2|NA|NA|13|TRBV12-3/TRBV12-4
TGTGCCAGCACTCCTCAGGGGCTCAGGGGCTACACCTTC
CASTPQGLRGYTF
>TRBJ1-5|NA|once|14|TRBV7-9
TGTGCCAGCAGCCCCTCGGGTAGCAATCAGCCCCAGCATTTT
CASSPSGSNQPQHF
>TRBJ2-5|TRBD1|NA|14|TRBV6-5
TGTGCCAGCAGTTACGACAGGGTGATAGAGACCCAGTACTTC
CASSYDRVIETQYF
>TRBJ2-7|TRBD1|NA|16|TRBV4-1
TGCGCCAGCAGCCAAGGCTTCCGGGACAGGGGCTACGAGCAGTACTTC
CASSQGFRDRGYEQYF
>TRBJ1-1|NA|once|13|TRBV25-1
TGTGCCAGCAGGGACACACCCAACACTGAAGCTTTCTTT
CASRDTPNTEAFF
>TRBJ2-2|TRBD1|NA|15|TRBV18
TGTGCCAGCTCACCGTACAGGGGGGACACCGGGGAGCTGTTTTTT
CASSPYRGDTGELFF
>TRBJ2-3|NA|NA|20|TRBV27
TGTGCCAGCAGTCCCTATTTGTTTTTAACGGGAGATGAGACGGCAGATACGCAGTATTTT
CASSPYLFLTGDETADTQYF
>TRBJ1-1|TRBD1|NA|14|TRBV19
TGTGCCAGTACCCTAACAGGGGCGCGCACTGAAGCTTTCTTT
CASTLTGARTEAFF
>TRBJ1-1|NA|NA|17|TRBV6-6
TGTGCCAGCAGTCGAACAGGACCTCTGGACGGGAACACTGAAGCTTTCTTT
CASSRTGPLDGNTEAFF
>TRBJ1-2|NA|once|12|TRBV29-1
TGCAGCGTTTGGGGGGAGGGCTATGGCTACACCTTC
CSVWGEGYGYTF
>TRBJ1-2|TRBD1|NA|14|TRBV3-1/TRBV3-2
TGTGCCAGCAGTCGGACAGGGGGCGGGCGTGGCTACACCTTC
CASSRTGGGRGYTF
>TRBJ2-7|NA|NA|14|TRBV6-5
TGTGCCAGCAGTCCGATACTAGACCCCCTCGAGCAGTACTTC
CASSPILDPLEQYF
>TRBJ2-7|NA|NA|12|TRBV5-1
TGCGCCAGCAGCATACAGGGCTACGAGCAGTACTTC
CASSIQGYEQYF
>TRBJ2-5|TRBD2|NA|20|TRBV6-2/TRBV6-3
TGTGCCAGCAGTTACAACCCCCGGTCGCGGGAGGTGGGTCGGAAAGAGACCCAGTACTTC
CASSYNPRSREVGRKETQYF
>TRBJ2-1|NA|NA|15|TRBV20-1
TGCAGTGCTAGTCCTAGCCCAAGCTCCTACAATGAGCAGTTCTTC
CSASPSPSSYNEQFF
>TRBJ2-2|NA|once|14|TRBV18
TGTGCCAGCTCACCACAGGGAGGCACCGGGGAGCTGTTTTTT
CASSPQGGTGELFF
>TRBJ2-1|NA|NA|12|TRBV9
TGTGCCAGCAGCTTCGCCTACAATGAGCAGTTCTTC
CASSFAYNEQFF
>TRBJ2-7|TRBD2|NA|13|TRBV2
TGTGCCAGCAGGCGGGGGATCTCCTACGAGCAGTACTTC
CASRRGISYEQYF
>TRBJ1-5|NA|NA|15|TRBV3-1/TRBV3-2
TGTGCCAGCAGCCAAGGGCAGGTGAGCAATCAGCCCCAGCATTTT
CASSQGQVSNQPQHF
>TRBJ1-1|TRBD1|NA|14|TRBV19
TGTGCCAGTAGTGTAGGACAGGGACGAACTGAAGCTTTCTTT
CASSVGQGRTEAFF
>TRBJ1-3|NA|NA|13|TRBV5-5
TGTGCCAGCAGCTTCTCCTCTGGAAACACCATATATTTT
CASSFSSGNTIYF
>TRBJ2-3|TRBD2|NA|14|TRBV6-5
TGTGCCAGCCGAACTAGCGGGAAGGCAGATACGCAGTATTTT
CASRTSGKADTQYF
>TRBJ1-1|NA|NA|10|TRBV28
TGTGTCACGGGGGATACTGAAGCTTTCTTT
CVTGDTEAFF
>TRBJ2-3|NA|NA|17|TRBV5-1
TGCGCCAGCAGCTTGGGGCACCGGGACACCCGCACAGATACGCAGTATTTT
CASSLGHRDTRTDTQYF
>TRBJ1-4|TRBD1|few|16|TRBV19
TGTGCCAGTAGCCCTGCCTTTAGGACAGGGCTTGAAAAACTGTTTTTT
CASSPAFRTGLEKLFF
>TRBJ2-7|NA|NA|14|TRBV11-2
TGTGCCAGCAGCCGACCCCGGGACACCCACGAGCAGTACTTC
CASSRPRDTHEQYF
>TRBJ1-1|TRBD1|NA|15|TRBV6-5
TGTGCCAGCAGGATCCTACAGGGGAAGAACACTGAAGCTTTCTTT
CASRILQGKNTEAFF
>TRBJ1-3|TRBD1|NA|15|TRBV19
TGTGCCAGTAGTCCTCGGGACAGCTCTGGAAACACCATATATTTT
CASSPRDSSGNTIYF
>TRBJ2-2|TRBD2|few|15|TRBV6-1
TGTGCCAGCAGTGAACATCTTTGGGGGGGCGGGGAGCTGTTTTTT
CASSEHLWGGGELFF
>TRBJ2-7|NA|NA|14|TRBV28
TGTGCCAGCAGTCCCTGGGAGGCAGACTACGAGCAGTACTTC
CASSPWEADYEQYF
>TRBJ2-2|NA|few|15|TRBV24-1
TGTGCCACCAGTGAGCGGGGGCGGGACACCGGGGAGCTGTTTTTT
CATSERGRDTGELFF
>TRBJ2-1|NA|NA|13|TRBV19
TGTGCCAGTAGTATAGAGGGCTGGCATGAGCAGTTCTTC
CASSIEGWHEQFF
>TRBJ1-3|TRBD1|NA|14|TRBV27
TGTGCCAGCAGTCCAACAGGGGGGGGAAACACCATATATTTT
CASSPTGGGNTIYF
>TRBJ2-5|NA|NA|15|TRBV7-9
TGTGCCAGCAGCCGAACAACAGAAACCCAAGAGACCCAGTACTTC
CASSRTTETQETQYF
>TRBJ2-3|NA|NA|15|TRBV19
TGTGCCAGTAGTGTGGGTCTAGCGTCTCCAGATACGCAGTATTTT
CASSVGLASPDTQYF
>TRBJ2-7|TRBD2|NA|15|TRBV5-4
TGTGCCAGCAGCTTGGGAGTAGCGGGCCCTTACGAGCAGTACTTC
CASSLGVAGPYEQYF
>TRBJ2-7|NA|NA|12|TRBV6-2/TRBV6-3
TGTGCCAGCAGTGCACTAGCTTACGAGCAGTACTTC
CASSALAYEQYF
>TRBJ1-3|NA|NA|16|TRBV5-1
TGCGCCAGCAGCTTGGCCGCCGGGGGCTCTGGAAACACCATATATTTT
CASSLAAGGSGNTIYF
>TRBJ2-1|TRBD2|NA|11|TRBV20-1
TGCAGTGCCCGGGGGGGGTATGAGCAGTTCTTC
CSARGGYEQFF
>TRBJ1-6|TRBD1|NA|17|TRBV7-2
TGTGCCAGCAGCTTCGGGACAGGGTGGGGAAACAATTCACCCCTCCACTTT
CASSFGTGWGNNSPLHF
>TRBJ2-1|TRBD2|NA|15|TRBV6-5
TGTGCCACCACAAGGAGCGGGGGGGCCAACAATGAGCAGTTCTTC
CATTRSGGANNEQFF
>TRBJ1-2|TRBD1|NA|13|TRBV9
TGTGCCAGCGGGACAGACAGGGGTTGGGGCTACACCTTC
CASGTDRGWGYTF
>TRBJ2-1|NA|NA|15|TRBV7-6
TGTGCCAGCAGCCCGAGGGATGTCCACTACAATGAGCAGTTCTTC
CASSPRDVHYNEQFF
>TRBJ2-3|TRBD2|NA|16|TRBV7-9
TGTGCCAGCAGCTTAGGGACTAGCGGAAGCACAGATACGCAGTATTTT
CASSLGTSGSTDTQYF
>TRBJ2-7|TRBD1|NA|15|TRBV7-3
TGTGCCAGCAGCTTATCGCCAGGGGGCTCCTACGAGCAGTACTTC
CASSLSPGGSYEQYF
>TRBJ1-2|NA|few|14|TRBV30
TGTGCCTGGAGGGGGGCAGGGGTACTCTATGGCTACACCTTC
CAWRGAGVLYGYTF
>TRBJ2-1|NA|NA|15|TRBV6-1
TGTGCCAGCAGTGAAGGCAGGGTATCCTACAATGAGCAGTTCTTC
CASSEGRVSYNEQFF
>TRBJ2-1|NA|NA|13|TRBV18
TGTGCCAGCTCACCACGCGAATACAATGAGCAGTTCTTC
CASSPREYNEQFF
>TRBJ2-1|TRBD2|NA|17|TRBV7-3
TGTGCCAGCAGCTTACAGGGCAGGACTAGCGGAAACAATGAGCAGTTCTTC
CASSLQGRTSGNNEQFF
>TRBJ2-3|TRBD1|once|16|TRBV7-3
TGTGCCAGCAGCTTAGGTTTGGGACAGTCATGGGATACGCAGTATTTT
CASSLGLGQSWDTQYF
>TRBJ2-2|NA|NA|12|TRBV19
TGTGCCAGTTCCTCTTCTACCGGGGAGCTGTTTTTT
CASSSSTGELFF
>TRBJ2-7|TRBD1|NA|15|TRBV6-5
TGTGCCAGCAGGTCCGGTGGGACAGGCTCCTACGAGCAGTACTTC
CASRSGGTGSYEQYF
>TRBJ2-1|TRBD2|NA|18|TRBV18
TGTGCCAGCTCACCCCAGGTTAGCGGGAAGGGGCGACGCAATGAGCAGTTCTTC
CASSPQVSGKGRRNEQFF